Listed below are T cell receptor beta chains from one sample, sequenced in a study of blood T cell repertoires in COVID-19. Measured with immunoSEQ multiplex PCR; TCRdb has only the in-frame clones, and not every one. The table lists over 100,000 clones, approximately 84% of them singletons. Sequenced input: peripheral blood. These receptors all come from a woman aged 50 to 60 with acute or convalescent COVID-19. Both conserved end residues are part of each CDR3. Fields, in order: clone size, D gene, J gene, V gene, CDR3 DNA, CDR3 protein. The D gene is left open where the match is weak. The listing skips clone size in some rows; elsewhere it reads once, few, many or a size class.

size: NA; D: TRBD1; J: TRBJ2-7; V: TRBV6-1; DNA: TGTGCCAGCAGTGAACGGGTTACAGGGGGTGGCTCCTACGAGCAGTACTTC; CDR3: CASSERVTGGGSYEQYF
size: NA; D: TRBD2; J: TRBJ2-7; V: TRBV3-1/TRBV3-2; DNA: TGTGCCAGCAGCCAAGGACTAGCGGGGGGGCGTTCAGGGTACTTC; CDR3: CASSQGLAGGRSGYF
size: NA; D: TRBD1; J: TRBJ1-1; V: TRBV3-1/TRBV3-2; DNA: TGTGCCAGCAGCCGCGGGATAAGCGGGACAGGGAACACTGAAGCTTTCTTT; CDR3: CASSRGISGTGNTEAFF
size: NA; D: NA; J: TRBJ2-3; V: TRBV20-1; DNA: TGCAGTGCCCGGGAAGGTACGCAGTATTTT; CDR3: CSAREGTQYF
size: NA; D: TRBD1; J: TRBJ1-4; V: TRBV10-3; DNA: TGTGCCATCAAGGAGGGGGCAGACACCTCAACTAATGAAAAACTGTTTTTT; CDR3: CAIKEGADTSTNEKLFF
size: NA; D: TRBD2; J: TRBJ2-3; V: TRBV7-2; DNA: TGTGCCAGCAGCTTAGGGGCTAGCGGGGGCCACTACACAGATACGCAGTATTTT; CDR3: CASSLGASGGHYTDTQYF
size: once; D: TRBD1; J: TRBJ1-2; V: TRBV3-1/TRBV3-2; DNA: TGTGCCAGCAGCCACTCAGCGCTAGACAGGGGCGGCTACACCTTC; CDR3: CASSHSALDRGGYTF
size: NA; D: NA; J: TRBJ1-1; V: TRBV2; DNA: TGTGCCAGCAGTGGTGGTTTGGGGAGGAACACTGAAGCTTTCTTT; CDR3: CASSGGLGRNTEAFF
size: NA; D: TRBD1; J: TRBJ1-5; V: TRBV2; DNA: TGTGCCAGCAGCGATGGACAGGGGAGCGGGTATAGCAATCAGCCCCAGCATTTT; CDR3: CASSDGQGSGYSNQPQHF
size: NA; D: TRBD1; J: TRBJ2-7; V: TRBV10-1; DNA: TGCGCCAGCAGTGCCCAAGGGACAGGGTCCGACGAGCAGTACTTC; CDR3: CASSAQGTGSDEQYF
size: NA; D: NA; J: TRBJ2-3; V: TRBV19; DNA: TGTGCCAGTAGTCCACAACTTTACGAGGCAGATACGCAGTATTTT; CDR3: CASSPQLYEADTQYF
size: NA; D: NA; J: TRBJ2-7; V: TRBV20-1; DNA: TGCAGTGCTACAGGGGCCTACGAGCAGTACTTC; CDR3: CSATGAYEQYF
size: once; D: TRBD2; J: TRBJ2-1; V: TRBV18; DNA: TGTGCCAGCTCACCACTAGCGGGGGCGAAGTACAATGAGCAGTTCTTC; CDR3: CASSPLAGAKYNEQFF
size: NA; D: NA; J: TRBJ2-7; V: TRBV18; DNA: TGTGCCAGCTCCTCCTGGGACTCAACCTCCTACGAGCAGTACTTC; CDR3: CASSSWDSTSYEQYF
size: NA; D: NA; J: TRBJ1-2; V: TRBV19; DNA: TGTGCCAGTAGTATGGGGGGGGCCAGGGGCTACACCTTC; CDR3: CASSMGGARGYTF
size: NA; D: NA; J: TRBJ1-5; V: TRBV15; DNA: TGTGCCACCAGCAGAGCCCTAAGTAATCAGCCCCAGCATTTT; CDR3: CATSRALSNQPQHF
size: once; D: NA; J: TRBJ1-6; V: TRBV6-5; DNA: TGTGCCAGTTCGACCACAGGGCTCGCCCATTCACCCCTCCACTTT; CDR3: CASSTTGLAHSPLHF
size: NA; D: TRBD1; J: TRBJ1-3; V: TRBV9; DNA: TGTGCCAGCAGCGCGACAGGGGACGCTGGAAACACCATATATTTT; CDR3: CASSATGDAGNTIYF
size: NA; D: NA; J: TRBJ1-1; V: TRBV2; DNA: TGTGCCAGCAGTGACGGGGGAAACACTGAAGCTTTCTTT; CDR3: CASSDGGNTEAFF
size: NA; D: NA; J: TRBJ1-2; V: TRBV27; DNA: TGTGCCAGCAGTTTAGAAGGGGTGGGCTATGGCTACACCTTC; CDR3: CASSLEGVGYGYTF
size: NA; D: NA; J: TRBJ2-5; V: TRBV5-5; DNA: TGTGCCAGCAGCTTGGAAGGGAGTGAGACCCAGTACTTC; CDR3: CASSLEGSETQYF
size: NA; D: NA; J: TRBJ1-4; V: TRBV3-1/TRBV3-2; DNA: TGTGCCAGCAGCCGACGGGGGGAAAATGAAAAACTGTTTTTT; CDR3: CASSRRGENEKLFF
size: once; D: TRBD2; J: TRBJ2-3; V: TRBV5-4; DNA: TGTGCCAGCAGCTTAAAATTAGCGGGGGGCACAGATACGCAGTATTTT; CDR3: CASSLKLAGGTDTQYF
size: NA; D: NA; J: TRBJ1-5; V: TRBV19; DNA: TGTGCCAGTAGTACAGGACAGCCCAATCAGCCCCAGCATTTT; CDR3: CASSTGQPNQPQHF
size: NA; D: TRBD2; J: TRBJ2-3; V: TRBV5-4; DNA: TGTGCCAGCAGCTTGTCGGGGGGGAACACAGATACGCAGTATTTT; CDR3: CASSLSGGNTDTQYF
size: few; D: TRBD2; J: TRBJ2-1; V: TRBV28; DNA: TGTGCCAGCAGTGAGACCCTAGCGGGGGGGGATGAGCAGTTCTTC; CDR3: CASSETLAGGDEQFF
size: NA; D: NA; J: TRBJ1-6; V: TRBV19; DNA: TGTGCCAGTAGTATTGGGGGGACCTATAATTCACCCCTCCACTTT; CDR3: CASSIGGTYNSPLHF
size: NA; D: NA; J: TRBJ1-4; V: TRBV7-2; DNA: TGTGCCAGCAGCTTAATTTTATCTAATGAAAAACTGTTTTTT; CDR3: CASSLILSNEKLFF
size: NA; D: NA; J: TRBJ1-6; V: TRBV5-5; DNA: TGTGCCAGCAGTCCAGGGTTCGGCTTGAGCTCCTATAATTCACCCCTCCACTTT; CDR3: CASSPGFGLSSYNSPLHF
size: NA; D: NA; J: TRBJ2-7; V: TRBV13; DNA: TGTGCCAGCAGCCGGGGGAGCTCCTACGAGCAGTACTTC; CDR3: CASSRGSSYEQYF
size: once; D: TRBD1; J: TRBJ1-5; V: TRBV6-6; DNA: TGTGCCAGCAGTCGGGGGGGACAGGGGGATATCCGCAATCAGCCCCAGCATTTT; CDR3: CASSRGGQGDIRNQPQHF
size: NA; D: TRBD1; J: TRBJ2-2; V: TRBV5-8; DNA: TGTGCCAGCAGGGGACAGGGAAACGGGGAGCTGTTTTTT; CDR3: CASRGQGNGELFF
size: NA; D: NA; J: TRBJ1-1; V: TRBV10-1; DNA: TGCGCCAGCAGACAGGGATTCCTCACTGAAGCTTTCTTT; CDR3: CASRQGFLTEAFF
size: NA; D: NA; J: TRBJ2-3; V: TRBV5-1; DNA: TGCGCCAGCAGCGGCGGGACTCCTATCACAGATACGCAGTATTTT; CDR3: CASSGGTPITDTQYF
size: NA; D: NA; J: TRBJ1-2; V: TRBV7-9; DNA: TGTGCCAGCAGCGCCGGACACGGCCACTATGGCTACACCTTC; CDR3: CASSAGHGHYGYTF
size: NA; D: NA; J: TRBJ2-1; V: TRBV5-1; DNA: TGCGCCAGCAGCTTGGGTCGGGGGAGCAATGAGCAGTTCTTC; CDR3: CASSLGRGSNEQFF
size: NA; D: NA; J: TRBJ2-1; V: TRBV5-8; DNA: TGTGCCAGCAGCTTGGCCGGGACACCTTACAATGAGCAGTTCTTC; CDR3: CASSLAGTPYNEQFF
size: NA; D: NA; J: TRBJ2-2; V: TRBV18; DNA: TGTGCCAGCTCACCTACTGCGACAGGGAACACCGGGGAGCTGTTTTTT; CDR3: CASSPTATGNTGELFF
size: NA; D: NA; J: TRBJ1-1; V: TRBV9; DNA: TGTGCCAGCAGCCCCCAGGGGTTCCCTGAAGCTTTCTTT; CDR3: CASSPQGFPEAFF
size: once; D: TRBD1; J: TRBJ1-2; V: TRBV6-1; DNA: TGTGCCAGCAGTGAAGGAGGGGGCACGCTCTATGGCTACACCTTC; CDR3: CASSEGGGTLYGYTF
size: NA; D: NA; J: TRBJ2-7; V: TRBV28; DNA: TGTGCCAGCAGCTACCCGCCCGGCGAGCAGTACTTC; CDR3: CASSYPPGEQYF
size: NA; D: NA; J: TRBJ1-6; V: TRBV24-1; DNA: TGTGCCACCAGTGATACTCCGTACAGGGACTCACCCCTCCACTTT; CDR3: CATSDTPYRDSPLHF
size: NA; D: NA; J: TRBJ2-7; V: TRBV2; DNA: TGTGCCAGCAGTGGGTCGGGTTTATACGAGCAGTACTTC; CDR3: CASSGSGLYEQYF
size: few; D: TRBD2; J: TRBJ2-3; V: TRBV7-3; DNA: TGTGCCAGCAGCTTATTCGGGGGGGCCGCAAATACGCAGTATTTT; CDR3: CASSLFGGAANTQYF
size: NA; D: NA; J: TRBJ2-2; V: TRBV11-2; DNA: TGTGCCAGCATAATGGAGCGGAACACCGGGGAGCTGTTTTTT; CDR3: CASIMERNTGELFF
size: NA; D: NA; J: TRBJ1-3; V: TRBV19; DNA: TGTGCCAGTAGTAACCTCGGGACAAAAGGAAACACCATATATTTT; CDR3: CASSNLGTKGNTIYF
size: NA; D: NA; J: TRBJ1-4; V: TRBV6-5; DNA: TGTGCCAGCAAGGTACAGGAGGGATTGCCACTGTTTTTT; CDR3: CASKVQEGLPLFF